A selection of T cell receptor beta chains follows, all from one sample in a study of OX40 agonist ivuxolimab in advanced cancers. Generated by immunoSEQ multiplex PCR, the TCRdb table keeps only in-frame clones and is missing some. The repertoire has 45,000 to 65,000 clones, 75% to 90% of them found once; the top ten carry roughly a tenth. The sequenced sample was CD4+ or CD8+ T cells sorted from blood, obtained in a trial of the OX40 agonist ivuxolimab. The receptors come from an adult with an advanced solid tumor such as melanoma, head and neck, liver or kidney cancer. CDR3s include the opening cysteine and the closing phenylalanine or tryptophan. D genes are given only for firm matches. Part of the rows lack a size; the others show once, few, many or a class for expanded clones.

abundance,j_gene,d_gene,v_gene,CDR3aa,CDR3nt
-,TRBJ1-6,TRBD1,TRBV30,CAWRQTGAPPLHF,TGTGCCTGGAGGCAGACAGGGGCTCCACCCCTCCACTTT
-,TRBJ1-5,-,TRBV19,CASSEVGGRSNQPQHF,TGTGCCAGTAGTGAGGTGGGAGGACGGAGCAATCAGCCCCAGCATTTT
-,TRBJ2-5,TRBD2,TRBV5-1,CASSSLAGGPQETQYF,TGCGCCAGCAGCTCGCTAGCGGGAGGACCCCAAGAGACCCAGTACTTC
few,TRBJ1-1,-,TRBV5-4,CASSLAQGNTEAFF,TGTGCCAGCAGCTTGGCCCAGGGGAACACTGAAGCTTTCTTT
-,TRBJ2-5,TRBD1,TRBV9,CASSVGTGGAQETQYF,TGTGCCAGCAGCGTAGGGACAGGGGGGGCCCAAGAGACCCAGTACTTC
-,TRBJ1-1,-,TRBV18,CASSLGARTEAFF,TGTGCCAGCTCACTAGGCGCGCGGACTGAAGCTTTCTTT
-,TRBJ2-5,-,TRBV20-1,CSAVGSETQYF,TGCAGTGCTGTAGGGTCGGAGACCCAGTACTTC
-,TRBJ1-1,-,TRBV2,CASSPGVEAFF,TGTGCCAGCAGCCCAGGGGTAGAAGCTTTCTTT
-,TRBJ1-2,-,TRBV30,CAWSVKGRVNYGYTF,TGTGCCTGGAGTGTAAAGGGTCGGGTAAACTATGGCTACACCTTC
-,TRBJ2-7,TRBD2,TRBV5-4,CASRSSREGTHEQYF,TGTGCCAGCAGAAGTTCGCGGGAGGGAACCCACGAGCAGTACTTC
-,TRBJ1-1,-,TRBV6-6,CASRTGRRTTEAFF,TGTGCCAGCAGAACAGGGCGCCGGACCACTGAAGCTTTCTTT